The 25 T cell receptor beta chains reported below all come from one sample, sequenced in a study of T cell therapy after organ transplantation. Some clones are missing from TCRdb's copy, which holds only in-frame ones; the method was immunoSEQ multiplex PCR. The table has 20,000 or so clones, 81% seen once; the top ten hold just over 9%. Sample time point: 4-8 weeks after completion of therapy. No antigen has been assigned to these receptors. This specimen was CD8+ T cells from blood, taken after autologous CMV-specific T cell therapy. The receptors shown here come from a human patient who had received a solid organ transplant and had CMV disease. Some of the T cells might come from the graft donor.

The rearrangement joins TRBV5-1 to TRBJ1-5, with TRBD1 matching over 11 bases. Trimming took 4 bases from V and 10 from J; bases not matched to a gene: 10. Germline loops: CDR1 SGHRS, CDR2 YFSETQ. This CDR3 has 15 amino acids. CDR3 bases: TGCGCCAGCAGCGCCGGACAGGGGGCCAGTAGTCCCCAGCATTTT. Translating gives CASSAGQGASSPQHF.

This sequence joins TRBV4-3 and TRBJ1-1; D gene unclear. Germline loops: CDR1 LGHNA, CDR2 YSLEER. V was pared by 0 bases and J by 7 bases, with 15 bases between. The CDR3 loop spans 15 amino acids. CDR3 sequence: CASSQDLSGIDEAFF. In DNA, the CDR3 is TGCGCCAGCAGCCAAGATCTATCTGGGATTGATGAAGCTTTCTTT.

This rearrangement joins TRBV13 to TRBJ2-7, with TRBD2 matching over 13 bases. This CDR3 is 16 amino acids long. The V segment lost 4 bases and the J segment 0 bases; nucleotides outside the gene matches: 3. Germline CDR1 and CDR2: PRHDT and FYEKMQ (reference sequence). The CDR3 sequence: CASSYRTSGSSYEQYF. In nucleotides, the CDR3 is TGTGCCAGCAGCTATAGGACTAGCGGGAGCTCCTACGAGCAGTACTTC. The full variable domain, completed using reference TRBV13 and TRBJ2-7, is AAGVIQSPRHLIKEKRETATLKCYPIPRHDTVYWYQQGPGQDPQFLISFYEKMQSDKGSIPDRFSAQQFSDYHSELNMSSLELGDSALYFCASSYRTSGSSYEQYFGPGTRLTVT.

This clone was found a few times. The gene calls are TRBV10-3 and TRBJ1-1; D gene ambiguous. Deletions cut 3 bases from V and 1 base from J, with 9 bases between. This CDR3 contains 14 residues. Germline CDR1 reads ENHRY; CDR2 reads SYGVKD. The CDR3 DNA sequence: TGTGCCATCAGTGATGAACGGAGGAACACTGAAGCTTTCTTT. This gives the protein CAISDERRNTEAFF.

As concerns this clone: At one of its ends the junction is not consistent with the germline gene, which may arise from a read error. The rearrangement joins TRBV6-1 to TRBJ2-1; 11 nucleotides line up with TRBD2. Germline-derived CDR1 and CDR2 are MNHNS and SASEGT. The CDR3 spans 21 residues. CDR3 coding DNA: TGTGCCAGCAGAGAAGCGTTTTCCTCTAGCGGGGGGTTCTACTCCTACAATGAGCAGTTCTTC. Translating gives CASREAFSSSGGFYSYNEQFF.

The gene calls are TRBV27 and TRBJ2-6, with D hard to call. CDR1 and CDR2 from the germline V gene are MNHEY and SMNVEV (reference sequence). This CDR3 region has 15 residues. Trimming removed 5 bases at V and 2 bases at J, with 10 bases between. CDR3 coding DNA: TGTGCCAGCAGTGCCGTATTTCCTGGGGCCAACGTCCTGACTTTC. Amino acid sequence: CASSAVFPGANVLTF.

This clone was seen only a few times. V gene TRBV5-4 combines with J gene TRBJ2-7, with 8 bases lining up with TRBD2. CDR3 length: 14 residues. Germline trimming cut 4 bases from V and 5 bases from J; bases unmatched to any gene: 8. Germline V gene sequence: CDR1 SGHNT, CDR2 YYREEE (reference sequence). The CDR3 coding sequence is TGTGCCAGCAGCCAACCGGGAGGGATCCACGAGCAGTACTTC. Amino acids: CASSQPGGIHEQYF.

The chain's CDR3 is CASSLTGASYEQYF. CDR3 bases: TGCGCCAGCAGCTTGACCGGGGCGTCCTACGAGCAGTACTTC. The rearrangement links TRBV5-1 to TRBJ2-7; possibly TRBD1 or TRBD2 for D (5 bases each). The CDR3 has 14 amino acids. V lost 1 base to trimming and J lost 1 base, with 9 bases between them. Germline loops: CDR1 SGHRS, CDR2 YFSETQ. Full variable domain (missing parts from reference TRBV5-1 and TRBJ2-7): KAGVTQTPRYLIKTRGQQVTLSCSPISGHRSVSWYQQTPGQGLQFLFEYFSETQRNKGNFPGRFSGRQFSNSRSEMNVSTLELGDSALYLCASSLTGASYEQYFGPGTRLTVT.

CDR3 in DNA: TGCGCCAGCAGCCAAGATCCAGGGATGAACACTGAAGCTTTCTTT. This sequence encodes CASSQDPGMNTEAFF. V usage is TRBV4-3 and J usage is TRBJ1-1; possibly TRBD1 for D (5 bases). V gave up 0 bases and J gave up 0 bases, with 8 bases separating them. The CDR3 runs to 15 residues. Germline V gene lookup returns CDR1 LGHNA and CDR2 YSLEER.

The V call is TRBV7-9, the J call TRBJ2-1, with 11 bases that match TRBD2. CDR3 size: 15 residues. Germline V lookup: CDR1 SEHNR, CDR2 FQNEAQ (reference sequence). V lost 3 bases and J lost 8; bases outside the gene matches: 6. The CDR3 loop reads CASSFSGRAIDEQFF. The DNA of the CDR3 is TGTGCCAGCAGCTTTAGCGGGAGGGCCATCGATGAGCAGTTCTTC.

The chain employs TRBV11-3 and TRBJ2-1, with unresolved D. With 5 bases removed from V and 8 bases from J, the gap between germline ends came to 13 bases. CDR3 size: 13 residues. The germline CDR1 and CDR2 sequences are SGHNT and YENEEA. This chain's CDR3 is CASSPHGGDEQFF. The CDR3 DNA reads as TGTGCCAGCAGCCCACACGGCGGTGATGAGCAGTTCTTC.

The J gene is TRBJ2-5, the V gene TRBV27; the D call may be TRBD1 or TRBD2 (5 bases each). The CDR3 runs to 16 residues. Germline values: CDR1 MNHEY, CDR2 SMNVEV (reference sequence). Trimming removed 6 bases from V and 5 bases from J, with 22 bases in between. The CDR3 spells CASSWDPGKVGETQYF. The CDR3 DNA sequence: TGTGCCAGCAGCTGGGACCCCGGGAAGGTTGGGGAGACCCAGTACTTC.

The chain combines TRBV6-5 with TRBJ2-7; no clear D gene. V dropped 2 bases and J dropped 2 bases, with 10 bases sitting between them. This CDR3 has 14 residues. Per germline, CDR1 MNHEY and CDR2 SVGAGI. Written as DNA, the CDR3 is TGTGCCAGCAGTTACGGTCAGGAAACCTACGAGCAGTACTTC. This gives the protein CASSYGQETYEQYF.

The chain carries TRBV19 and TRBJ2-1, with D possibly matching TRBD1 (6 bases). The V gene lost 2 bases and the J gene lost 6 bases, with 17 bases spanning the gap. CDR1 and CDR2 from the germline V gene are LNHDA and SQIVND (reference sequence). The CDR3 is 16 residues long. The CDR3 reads CASSIPSAWGLNEQFF. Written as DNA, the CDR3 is TGTGCCAGTAGTATACCCTCCGCGTGGGGGCTCAATGAGCAGTTCTTC.

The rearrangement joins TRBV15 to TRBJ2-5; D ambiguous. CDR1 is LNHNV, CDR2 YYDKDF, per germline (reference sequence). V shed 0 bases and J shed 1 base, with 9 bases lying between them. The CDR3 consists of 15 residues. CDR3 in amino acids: CATSRDGNSQETQYF. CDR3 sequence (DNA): TGTGCCACCAGCAGAGATGGGAACTCCCAAGAGACCCAGTACTTC.

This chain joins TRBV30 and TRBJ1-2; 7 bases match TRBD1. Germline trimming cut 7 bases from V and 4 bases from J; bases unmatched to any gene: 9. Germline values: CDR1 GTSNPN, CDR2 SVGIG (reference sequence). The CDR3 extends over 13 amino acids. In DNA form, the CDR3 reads TGTGCCTTCCAGGACAGGCTCGGCTATGGCTACACCTTC. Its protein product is CAFQDRLGYGYTF.

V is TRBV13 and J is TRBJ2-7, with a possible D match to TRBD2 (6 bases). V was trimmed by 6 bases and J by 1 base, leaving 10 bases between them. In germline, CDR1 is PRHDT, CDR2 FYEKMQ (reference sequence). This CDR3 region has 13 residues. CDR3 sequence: CASSRLESYEQYF. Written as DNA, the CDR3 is TGTGCCAGCAGTAGACTAGAATCCTACGAGCAGTACTTC.

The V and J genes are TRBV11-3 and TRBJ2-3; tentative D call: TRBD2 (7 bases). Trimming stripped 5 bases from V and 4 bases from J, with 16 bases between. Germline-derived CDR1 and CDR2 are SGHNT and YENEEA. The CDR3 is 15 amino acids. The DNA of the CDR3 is TGTGCCAGCAGCCCTACAGGGAGGGAAGCAGATACGCAGTATTTT. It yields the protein CASSPTGREADTQYF.

CDR3 in amino acids: CASSYSVEQYF. The CDR3 region has the DNA TGTGCCAGCAGTTACTCGGTCGAGCAGTACTTC. The chain carries TRBV6-5 and TRBJ2-7, with D uncertain. The CDR3 covers 11 residues. Trimming removed 0 bases at V and 6 bases at J, with 3 bases between. Germline CDR1 reads MNHEY; CDR2 reads SVGAGI.

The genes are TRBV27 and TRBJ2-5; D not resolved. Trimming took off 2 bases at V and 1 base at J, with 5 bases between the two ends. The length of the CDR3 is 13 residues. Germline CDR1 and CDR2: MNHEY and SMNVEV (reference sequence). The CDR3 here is CASSLRTQETQYF. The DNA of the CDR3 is TGTGCCAGCAGTTTACGGACCCAAGAGACCCAGTACTTC.

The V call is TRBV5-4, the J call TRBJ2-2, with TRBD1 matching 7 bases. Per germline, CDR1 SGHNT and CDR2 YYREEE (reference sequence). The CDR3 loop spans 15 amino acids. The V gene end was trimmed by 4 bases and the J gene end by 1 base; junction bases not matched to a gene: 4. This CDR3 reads CASSRDRKNTGELFF. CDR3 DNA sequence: TGTGCCAGCAGCCGGGACAGAAAGAACACCGGGGAGCTGTTTTTT.

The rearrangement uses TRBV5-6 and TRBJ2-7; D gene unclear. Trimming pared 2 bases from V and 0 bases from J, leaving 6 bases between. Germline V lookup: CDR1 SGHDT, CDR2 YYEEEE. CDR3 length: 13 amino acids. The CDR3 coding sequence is TGTGCCAGCAGCTTTAGGAGCTCCTACGAGCAGTACTTC. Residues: CASSFRSSYEQYF.

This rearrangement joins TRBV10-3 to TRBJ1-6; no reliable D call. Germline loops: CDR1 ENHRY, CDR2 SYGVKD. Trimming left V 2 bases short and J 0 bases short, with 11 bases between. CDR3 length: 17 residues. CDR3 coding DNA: TGTGCCATCAGTGAGGCGGAGTTGAGCTCCTATAATTCACCCCTCCACTTT. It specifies CAISEAELSSYNSPLHF.

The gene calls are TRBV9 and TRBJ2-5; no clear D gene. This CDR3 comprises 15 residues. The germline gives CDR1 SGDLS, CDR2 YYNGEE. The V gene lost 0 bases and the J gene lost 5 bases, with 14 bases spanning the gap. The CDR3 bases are TGTGCCAGCAGCGTAGAAGGACGGTCCGGGGAGACCCAGTACTTC. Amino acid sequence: CASSVEGRSGETQYF. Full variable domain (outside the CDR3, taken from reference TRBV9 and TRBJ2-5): DSGVTQTPKHLITATGQRVTLRCSPRSGDLSVYWYQQSLDQGLQFLIQYYNGEERAKGNILERFSAQQFPDLHSELNLSSLELGDSALYFCASSVEGRSGETQYFGPGTRLLVL.

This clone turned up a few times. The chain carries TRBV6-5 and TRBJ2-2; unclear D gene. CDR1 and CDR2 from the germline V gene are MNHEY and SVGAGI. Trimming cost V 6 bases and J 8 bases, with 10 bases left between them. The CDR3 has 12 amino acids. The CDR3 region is CASSSGFGELFF. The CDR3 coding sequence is TGTGCCAGCAGCTCCGGATTTGGGGAGCTGTTTTTT.